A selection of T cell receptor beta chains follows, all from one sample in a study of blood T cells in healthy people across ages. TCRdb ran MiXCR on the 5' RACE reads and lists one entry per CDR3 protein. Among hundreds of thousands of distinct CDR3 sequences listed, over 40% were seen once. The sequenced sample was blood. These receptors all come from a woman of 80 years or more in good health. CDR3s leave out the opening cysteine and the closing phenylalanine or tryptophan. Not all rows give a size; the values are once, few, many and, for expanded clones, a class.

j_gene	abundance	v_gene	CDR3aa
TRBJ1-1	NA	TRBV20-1	SARKLRQLNTEAF
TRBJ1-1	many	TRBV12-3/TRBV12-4	ASSLGQRGVGAF
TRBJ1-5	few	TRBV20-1	SALRQGRKVGPGQPQH
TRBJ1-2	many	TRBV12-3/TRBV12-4	ASSSAGGNYGYT
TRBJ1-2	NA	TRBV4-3	ASSQDRAGNYGYT
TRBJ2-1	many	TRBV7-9	ASSLATYNEQF
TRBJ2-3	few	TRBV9	ASSVARGTAGGSTDTQY
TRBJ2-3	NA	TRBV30	AWSARRTGTASTDTQY
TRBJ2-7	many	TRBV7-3	ASSLLAPSEQY
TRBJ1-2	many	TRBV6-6	ASSYLAGVPTNYGYT
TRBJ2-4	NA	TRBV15	ATSRDRGTSCEQY
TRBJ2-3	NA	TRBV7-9	ASSPPSFGTDTQY
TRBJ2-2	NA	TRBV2	ASSEDYLETGELF
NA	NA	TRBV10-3	AISEDKNQETQY
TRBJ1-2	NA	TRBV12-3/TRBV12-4	ASSPRQGAGYGYT
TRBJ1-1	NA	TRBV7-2	ASSTRGEAF
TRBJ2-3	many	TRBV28	ASSLDIYGQTSTDTQY
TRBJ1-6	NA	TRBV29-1	SVGEGNAPLH
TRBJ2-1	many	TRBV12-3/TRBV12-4	ASSSTSGRVNEQF
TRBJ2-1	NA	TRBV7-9	ASSSHLAGSYNEQF
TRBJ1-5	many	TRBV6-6	ASSFLGTGLNQPQH
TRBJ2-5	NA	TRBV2	ASGGVRFHEQY
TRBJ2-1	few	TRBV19	ASSIPGALYNEQF
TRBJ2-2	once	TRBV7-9	ASSLGDGFTGELF
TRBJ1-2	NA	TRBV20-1	SARDRLGWYGYT
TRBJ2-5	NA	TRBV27	ASSPGPPVLLYSSYNEQY
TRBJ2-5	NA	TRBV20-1	SARLSLAQY
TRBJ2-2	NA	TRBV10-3	AISESRGQKNTGELF
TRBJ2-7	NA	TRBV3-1	ASSHEYGEQY
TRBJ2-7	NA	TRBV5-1	ASSGASGDYNEQY